The clone carrying this T cell receptor beta chain appeared a few times. The CDR3 length is 19 residues. Germline CDR1 SGHTA, CDR2 FQGNSA. J gave up 7 bases and V 2 bases, and 15 bases lay outside the gene matches. These data come from a study of T-cell memory formation after mild COVID-19. TCRdb fed the 5' RACE reads into MiXCR, producing one record per CDR3 protein. This sample has 150,000 to 200,000 distinct CDR3 sequences, with roughly 28% found just once. The sample taken for sequencing was PBMCs or a T cell subset sorted from them (not recorded which). The receptor was derived from an adult woman who had mild COVID-19 (a few samples of this study predate the infection). Cell type and time point are not known. This chain links TRBV7-2 with TRBJ2-5; 14 bases are a match to TRBD2. The DNA for the CDR3 is TGTGCCAGCAGCTTATTGGGACTAGCGGGAGATCTTGATGGAGGGACCCAGTACTTC. Encoded protein: CASSLLGLAGDLDGGTQYF.